These 9 T cell receptor beta chains originate from one sample sequenced in a study of CD8 T cells in Susac syndrome. RNA totalling about 0.45 to 1 ug underwent reverse transcription with random hexamers. TCRdb used MiXCR to reprocess the immunoSEQ multiplex PCR reads, holding one entry per CDR3 protein. The data contain approximately 200,000 distinct CDR3 sequences, 85% to 95% of them singletons. Sequences were obtained from CD4+ T cells from PBMCs. The receptors were gathered from a human donor with multiple sclerosis.

The chain employs TRBV29-1 and TRBJ2-7, with 9 positions matching TRBD1. This CDR3 is 12 amino acids long. V lost 3 bases to trimming and J lost 3 bases; unmatched junction nucleotides: 0. CDR1 is SQVTM and CDR2 is ANQGSEA in the germline V gene. CDR3 in amino acids: CSVEDRGYEQYF. As DNA, the CDR3 is TGCAGCGTTGAGGACAGGGGCTACGAGCAGTACTTC.

The chain carries TRBV29-1 and TRBJ2-7; TRBD1 aligns across 7 bases. Germline V gene data show CDR1 as SQVTM and CDR2 as ANQGSEA. This CDR3 comprises 11 residues. V trimming: 6 bases; J trimming: 6 bases; junction bases outside the gene matches: 5. CDR3 protein: CSVRSGGEQYV. The CDR3 region has the DNA TGCAGCGTACGTTCAGGGGGCGAGCAGTACGTC.

The J gene is TRBJ2-3, the V gene TRBV30; D is possibly TRBD1 or TRBD2 (5 bases each). The germline V and J ends were trimmed by 1 base and 2 bases, with 16 bases remaining between them. Germline-derived CDR1 and CDR2 are GTSNPN and SVGIG (reference sequence). The CDR3 covers 16 residues. As DNA, the CDR3 is TGTGCCTGGAGTGGGATAGGGACCCGGGACACAGATACGCAGTATTTT. This gives the protein CAWSGIGTRDTDTQYF.

The rearrangement joins TRBV15 to TRBJ1-2, with a weak D call TRBD1 (5 bases). The CDR3 totals 15 residues. V lost 0 bases to trimming and J lost 4 bases, with 12 bases between them. In germline, CDR1 is LNHNV, CDR2 YYDKDF (reference sequence). CDR3 region: CATSRDRGGPYGYTF. The CDR3, as DNA: TGTGCCACCAGCAGAGATCGCGGGGGTCCCTATGGCTACACCTTC.

This chain connects TRBV5-1 to TRBJ2-5, with no clear D. The CDR3 runs 11 residues. Per germline, CDR1 SGHRS and CDR2 YFSETQ. The V and J ends lost 0 bases and 6 bases respectively, with 3 bases between them. CDR3 region: CASSLGQTQYF. CDR3 DNA: TGCGCCAGCAGCTTGGGGCAGACCCAGTACTTC.

The chain combines TRBV27 with TRBJ1-2, with 11 bases that match TRBD1. The V and J ends lost 0 bases and 6 bases, in that order; junction bases with no gene match: 0. Germline CDR1 MNHEY, CDR2 SMNVEV (reference sequence). The CDR3 length is 14 residues. The CDR3 sequence: CASSLSDRGHGYTF. The CDR3 nucleotides read TGTGCCAGCAGTTTATCGGACAGGGGGCATGGCTACACCTTC.

CDR3 region: CSVAFYGANVLTF. The CDR3, as DNA: TGCAGCGTTGCCTTTTATGGGGCCAACGTCCTGACTTTC. The chain is built from TRBV29-1 and TRBJ2-6; D gene uncertain. V lost 4 bases and J 3 bases, leaving 7 bases between the germline ends. Germline CDR1 and CDR2: SQVTM and ANQGSEA. This CDR3 is built from 13 residues.

V and J are TRBV30 and TRBJ1-1; D call uncertain. Trimming stripped 0 bases from V and 2 bases from J, with 10 bases between. Per germline, CDR1 GTSNPN and CDR2 SVGIG (reference sequence). This CDR3 is 14 amino acids long. The CDR3 spells CAWSVHTANTEAFF. DNA of the CDR3: TGTGCCTGGAGTGTACATACAGCTAACACTGAAGCTTTCTTT.

Concerning this clonotype itself: At one boundary the junction diverges from the germline segment, which might be a read error. The chain joins TRBV7-7 to TRBJ2-5; a possible D gene is TRBD2 (6 bases). Germline CDR1 SSHAT, CDR2 FNYEAQ (reference sequence). The CDR3 contains 17 residues. The CDR3: CASSLGGTANSQETQYF. In DNA form, the CDR3 reads TGTGCTAGCAGCTTGGGGGGAACGGCCAATTCCCAAGAGACCCAGTACTTC.